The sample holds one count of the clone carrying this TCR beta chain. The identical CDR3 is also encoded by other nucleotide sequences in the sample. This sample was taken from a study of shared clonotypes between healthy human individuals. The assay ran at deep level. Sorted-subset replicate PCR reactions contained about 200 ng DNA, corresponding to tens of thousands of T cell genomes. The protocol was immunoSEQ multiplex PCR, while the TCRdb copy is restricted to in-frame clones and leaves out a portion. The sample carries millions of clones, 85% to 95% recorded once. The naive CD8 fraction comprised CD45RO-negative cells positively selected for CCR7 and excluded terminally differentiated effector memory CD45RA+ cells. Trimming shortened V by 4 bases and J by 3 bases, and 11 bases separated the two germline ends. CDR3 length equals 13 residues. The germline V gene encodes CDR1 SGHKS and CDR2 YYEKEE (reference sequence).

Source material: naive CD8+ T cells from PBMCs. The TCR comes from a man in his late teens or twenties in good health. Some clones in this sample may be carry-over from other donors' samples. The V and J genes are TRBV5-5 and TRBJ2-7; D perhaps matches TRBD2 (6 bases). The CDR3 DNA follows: TGTGCCAGCAGCCCAGGGACTCGCTACGAGCAGTACTTC. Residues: CASSPGTRYEQYF.